This T cell receptor beta chain was found in a study of blood T cells in healthy people across ages. Study-wide context: The template switching approach captured approximately one barcoded beta molecule for every two T cells. Study conclusions and caveats: Diversity of TCR beta per million T cells declined in a roughly linear way with age.

Approximately 10 milliliters of peripheral blood were drawn from each donor into EDTA-treated tubes. Samples had at least 6.5 million PBMCs isolated from them. A remark on this clonotype: Its antigen is undetermined.

A second about 7 to 11 cycle PCR used barcoded and J-beta primers. In TCRdb, the 5' RACE reads were re-called with MiXCR into one record per CDR3 protein. The data contain roughly 1,500,000 distinct CDR3 sequences, 42% of them seen just once; the ten biggest clones take up 6.5% to 10%. The TCR originated in a woman under 30 in good health. Input material: blood.

The CDR3 sequence is CSARDQTSGDYNEQYF. The CDR3 region has the DNA TGCAGTGCTAGAGATCAGACTAGCGGTGACTACAATGAGCAGTACTTC. The chain recombines TRBV20-1 with TRBJ2-1; 9 bases agree with TRBD2. The DNA end favors TRBJ2-7, so the J call may be wrong. Germline values: CDR1 DFQATT, CDR2 SNEGSKA (reference sequence). The CDR3 sequence is 16 residues long.